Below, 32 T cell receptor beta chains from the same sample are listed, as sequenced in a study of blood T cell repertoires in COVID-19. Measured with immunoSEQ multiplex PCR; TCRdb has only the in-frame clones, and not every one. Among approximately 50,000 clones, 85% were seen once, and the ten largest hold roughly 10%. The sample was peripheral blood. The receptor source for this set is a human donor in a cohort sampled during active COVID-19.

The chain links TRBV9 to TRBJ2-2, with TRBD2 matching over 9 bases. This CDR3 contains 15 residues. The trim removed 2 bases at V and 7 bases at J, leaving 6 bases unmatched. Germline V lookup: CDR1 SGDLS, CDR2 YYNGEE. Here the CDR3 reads CASSVGTSFGGELFF. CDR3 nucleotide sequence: TGTGCCAGCAGCGTTGGGACTAGCTTTGGCGGGGAGCTGTTTTTT. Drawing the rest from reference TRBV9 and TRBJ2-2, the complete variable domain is DSGVTQTPKHLITATGQRVTLRCSPRSGDLSVYWYQQSLDQGLQFLIQYYNGEERAKGNILERFSAQQFPDLHSELNLSSLELGDSALYFCASSVGTSFGGELFFGEGSRLTVL.

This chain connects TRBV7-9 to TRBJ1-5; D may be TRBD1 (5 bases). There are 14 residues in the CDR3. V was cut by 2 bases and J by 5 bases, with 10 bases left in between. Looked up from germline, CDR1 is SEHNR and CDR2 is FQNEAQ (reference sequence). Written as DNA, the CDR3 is TGTGCCAGCAGCTTAAGTCAGGGCGATCAGCCCCAGCATTTT. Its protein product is CASSLSQGDQPQHF.

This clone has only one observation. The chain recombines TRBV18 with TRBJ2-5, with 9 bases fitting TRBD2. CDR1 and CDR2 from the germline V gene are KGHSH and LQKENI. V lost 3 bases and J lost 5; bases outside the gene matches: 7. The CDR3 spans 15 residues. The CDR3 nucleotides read TGTGCCAGCTCACCGGGTAGCGGGAGCAGGGAGACCCAGTACTTC. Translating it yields CASSPGSGSRETQYF.

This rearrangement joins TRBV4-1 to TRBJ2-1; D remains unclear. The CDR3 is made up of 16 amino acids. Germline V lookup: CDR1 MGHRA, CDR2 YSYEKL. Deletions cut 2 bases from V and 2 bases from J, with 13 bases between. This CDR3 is CASSQIDLLTYNEQFF. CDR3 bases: TGCGCCAGCAGCCAAATTGACTTACTAACCTACAATGAGCAGTTCTTC.

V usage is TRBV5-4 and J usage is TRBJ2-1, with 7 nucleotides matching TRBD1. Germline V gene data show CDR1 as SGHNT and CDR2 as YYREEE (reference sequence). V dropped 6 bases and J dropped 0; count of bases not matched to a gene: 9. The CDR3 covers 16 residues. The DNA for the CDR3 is TGTGCCAGCATCGACAGGGCCCATGGCTCCTACAATGAGCAGTTCTTC. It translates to CASIDRAHGSYNEQFF. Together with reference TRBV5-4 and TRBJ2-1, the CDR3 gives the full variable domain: ETGVTQSPTHLIKTRGQQVTLRCSSQSGHNTVSWYQQALGQGPQFIFQYYREEENGRGNFPPRFSGLQFPNYSSELNVNALELDDSALYLCASIDRAHGSYNEQFFGPGTRLTVL.

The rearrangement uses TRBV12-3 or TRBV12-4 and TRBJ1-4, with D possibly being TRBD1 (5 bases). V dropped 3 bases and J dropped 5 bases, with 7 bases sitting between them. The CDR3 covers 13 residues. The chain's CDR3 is CASSLEGNEKLFF. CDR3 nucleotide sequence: TGTGCCAGCAGTTTGGAGGGGAATGAAAAACTGTTTTTT.

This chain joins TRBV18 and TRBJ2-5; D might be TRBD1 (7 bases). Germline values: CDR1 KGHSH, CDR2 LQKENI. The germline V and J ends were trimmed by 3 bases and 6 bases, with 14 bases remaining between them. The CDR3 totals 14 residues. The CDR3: CASSPLSGGKTQYF. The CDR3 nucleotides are TGTGCCAGCTCACCGCTTTCAGGGGGGAAGACCCAGTACTTC.

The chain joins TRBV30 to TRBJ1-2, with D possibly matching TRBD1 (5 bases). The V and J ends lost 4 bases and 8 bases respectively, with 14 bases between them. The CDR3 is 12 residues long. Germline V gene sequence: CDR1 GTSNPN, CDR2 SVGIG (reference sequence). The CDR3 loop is CAWTRDRRGYTF. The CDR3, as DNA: TGTGCCTGGACCAGGGATCGTCGGGGCTACACCTTC.

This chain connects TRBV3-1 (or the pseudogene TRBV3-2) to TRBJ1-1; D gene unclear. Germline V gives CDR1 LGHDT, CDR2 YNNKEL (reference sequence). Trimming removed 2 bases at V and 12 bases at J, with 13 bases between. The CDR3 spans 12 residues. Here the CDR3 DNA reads TGTGCCAGCAGCCAACCGACGGACGGGACTTTCTTT. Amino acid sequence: CASSQPTDGTFF.

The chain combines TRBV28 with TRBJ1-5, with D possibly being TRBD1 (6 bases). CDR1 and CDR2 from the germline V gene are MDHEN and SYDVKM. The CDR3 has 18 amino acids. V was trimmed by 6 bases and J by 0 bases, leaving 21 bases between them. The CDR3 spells CASSSFNRASFSNQPQHF. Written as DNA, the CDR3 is TGTGCCAGCAGCTCGTTTAACAGGGCCTCCTTTAGCAATCAGCCCCAGCATTTT.

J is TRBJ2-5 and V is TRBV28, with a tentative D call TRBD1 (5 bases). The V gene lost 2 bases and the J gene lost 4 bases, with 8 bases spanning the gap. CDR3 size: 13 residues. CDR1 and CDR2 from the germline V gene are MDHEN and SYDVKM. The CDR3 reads CASSLAGSETQYF. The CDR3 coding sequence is TGTGCCAGCAGTTTAGCAGGGTCAGAGACCCAGTACTTC. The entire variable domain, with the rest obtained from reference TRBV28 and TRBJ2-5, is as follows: DVKVTQSSRYLVKRTGEKVFLECVQDMDHENMFWYRQDPGLGLRLIYFSYDVKMKEKGDIPEGYSVSREKKERFSLILESASTNQTSMYLCASSLAGSETQYFGPGTRLLVL.

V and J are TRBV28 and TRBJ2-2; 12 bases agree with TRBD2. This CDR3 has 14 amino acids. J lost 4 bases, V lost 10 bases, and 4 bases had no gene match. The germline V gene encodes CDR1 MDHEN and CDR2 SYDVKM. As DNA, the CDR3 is TGTGCCAAGAGACTAGCGGGAGTCACCGGGGAGCTGTTTTTT. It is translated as CAKRLAGVTGELFF.

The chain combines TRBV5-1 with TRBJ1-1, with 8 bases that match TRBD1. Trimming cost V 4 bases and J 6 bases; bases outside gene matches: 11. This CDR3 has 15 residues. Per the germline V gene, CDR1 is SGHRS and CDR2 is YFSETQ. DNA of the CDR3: TGCGCCAGCAGCCCTTGGACAGGGAGAGCCGCTGAAGCTTTCTTT. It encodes CASSPWTGRAAEAFF. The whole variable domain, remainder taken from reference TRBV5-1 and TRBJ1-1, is KAGVTQTPRYLIKTRGQQVTLSCSPISGHRSVSWYQQTPGQGLQFLFEYFSETQRNKGNFPGRFSGRQFSNSRSEMNVSTLELGDSALYLCASSPWTGRAAEAFFGQGTRLTVV.

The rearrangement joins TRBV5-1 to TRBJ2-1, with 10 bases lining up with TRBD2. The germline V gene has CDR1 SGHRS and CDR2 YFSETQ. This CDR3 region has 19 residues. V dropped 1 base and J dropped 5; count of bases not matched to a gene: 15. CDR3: CASSLYGISGRRMNNEQFF. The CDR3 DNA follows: TGCGCCAGCAGCTTGTATGGGATTAGCGGGAGGAGGATGAACAATGAGCAGTTCTTC.

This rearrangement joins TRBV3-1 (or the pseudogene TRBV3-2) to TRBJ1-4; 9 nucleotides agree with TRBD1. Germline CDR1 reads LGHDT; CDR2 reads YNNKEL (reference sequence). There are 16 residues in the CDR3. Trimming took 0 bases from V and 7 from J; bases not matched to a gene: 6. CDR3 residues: CASSQDWDREFEKLFF. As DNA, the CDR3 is TGTGCCAGCAGCCAAGATTGGGACAGGGAGTTTGAAAAACTGTTTTTT.

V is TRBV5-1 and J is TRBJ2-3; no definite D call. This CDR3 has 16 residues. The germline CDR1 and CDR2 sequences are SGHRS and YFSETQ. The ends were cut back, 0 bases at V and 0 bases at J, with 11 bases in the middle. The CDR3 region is CASSLVSLSSTDTQYF. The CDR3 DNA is TGCGCCAGCAGCTTGGTTTCTTTGTCTAGCACAGATACGCAGTATTTT. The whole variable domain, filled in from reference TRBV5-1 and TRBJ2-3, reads KAGVTQTPRYLIKTRGQQVTLSCSPISGHRSVSWYQQTPGQGLQFLFEYFSETQRNKGNFPGRFSGRQFSNSRSEMNVSTLELGDSALYLCASSLVSLSSTDTQYFGPGTRLTVL.

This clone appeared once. The CDR3 DNA sequence: TGCAGCGTTGAAGGTCTAGCGGGAGGTTCCTACAATGAGCAGTTCTTC. It specifies CSVEGLAGGSYNEQFF. The chain recombines TRBV29-1 with TRBJ2-1, with 11 bases fitting TRBD2. The CDR3 spans 16 residues. Germline V gene lookup returns CDR1 SQVTM and CDR2 ANQGSEA. Losses at the gene ends were 1 base for V and 1 base for J; bases not matched to a gene: 3.

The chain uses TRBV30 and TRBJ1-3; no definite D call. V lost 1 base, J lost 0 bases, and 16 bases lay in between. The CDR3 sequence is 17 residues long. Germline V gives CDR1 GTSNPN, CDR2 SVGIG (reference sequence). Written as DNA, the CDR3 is TGTGCCTGGAGTGGTGCCCACCGGGTCAGCTCTGGAAACACCATATATTTT. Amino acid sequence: CAWSGAHRVSSGNTIYF.

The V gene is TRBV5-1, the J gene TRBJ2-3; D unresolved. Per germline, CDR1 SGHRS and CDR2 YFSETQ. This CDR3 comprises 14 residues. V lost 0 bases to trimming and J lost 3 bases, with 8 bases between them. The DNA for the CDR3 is TGCGCCAGCAGCTTGGGTCAGGATACAGATACGCAGTATTTT. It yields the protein CASSLGQDTDTQYF.

CDR3 sequence: CASSPVRGNTEAFF. CDR3 in DNA: TGTGCCAGCAGTCCGGTCAGGGGGAACACTGAAGCTTTCTTT. V is TRBV6-2 or TRBV6-3 and J is TRBJ1-1; D might be TRBD1 (6 bases). This CDR3 is 14 amino acids long. V shed 5 bases and J shed 1 base, with 11 bases lying between them. Germline V lookup: CDR1 MNHEY, CDR2 SVGEGT.

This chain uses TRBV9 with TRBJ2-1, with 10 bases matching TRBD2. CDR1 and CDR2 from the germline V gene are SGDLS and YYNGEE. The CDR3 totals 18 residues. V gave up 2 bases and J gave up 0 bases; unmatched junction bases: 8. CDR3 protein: CASSVSAGGSDSYNEQFF. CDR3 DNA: TGTGCCAGCAGCGTTTCAGCGGGAGGGAGTGACTCCTACAATGAGCAGTTCTTC.

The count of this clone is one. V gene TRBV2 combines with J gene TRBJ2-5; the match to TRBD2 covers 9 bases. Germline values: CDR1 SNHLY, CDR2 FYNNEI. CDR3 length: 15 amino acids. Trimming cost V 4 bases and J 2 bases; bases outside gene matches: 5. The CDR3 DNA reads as TGTGCCAGCAGTGTGAGTACTAGCGGGCAAGAGACCCAGTACTTC. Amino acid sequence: CASSVSTSGQETQYF.

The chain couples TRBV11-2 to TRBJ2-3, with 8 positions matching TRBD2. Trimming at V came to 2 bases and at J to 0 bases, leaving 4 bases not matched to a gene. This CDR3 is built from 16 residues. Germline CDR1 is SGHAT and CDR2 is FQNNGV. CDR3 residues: CASSLIAGSSTDTQYF. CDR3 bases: TGTGCCAGCAGCTTAATAGCGGGGTCTAGCACAGATACGCAGTATTTT.

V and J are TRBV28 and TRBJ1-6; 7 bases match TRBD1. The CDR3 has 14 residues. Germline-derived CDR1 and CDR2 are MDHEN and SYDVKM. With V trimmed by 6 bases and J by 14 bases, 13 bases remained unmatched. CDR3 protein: CASRLQGKSRTLHF. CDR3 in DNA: TGTGCCAGCAGGCTACAGGGGAAAAGTAGAACCCTCCACTTT.

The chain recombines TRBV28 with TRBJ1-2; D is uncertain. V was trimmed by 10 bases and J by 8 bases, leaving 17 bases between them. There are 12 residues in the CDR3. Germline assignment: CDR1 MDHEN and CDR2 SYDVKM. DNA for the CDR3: TGTGCCAACGGGAGACGGATGGGGGGCTACACCTTC. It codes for CANGRRMGGYTF.

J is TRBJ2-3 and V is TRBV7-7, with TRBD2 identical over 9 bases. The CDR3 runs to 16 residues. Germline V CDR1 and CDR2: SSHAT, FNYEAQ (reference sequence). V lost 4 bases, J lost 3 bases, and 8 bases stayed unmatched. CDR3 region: CASSSSSGGLTDTQYF. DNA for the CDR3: TGTGCCAGCAGCTCGAGTAGCGGGGGCCTGACAGATACGCAGTATTTT.

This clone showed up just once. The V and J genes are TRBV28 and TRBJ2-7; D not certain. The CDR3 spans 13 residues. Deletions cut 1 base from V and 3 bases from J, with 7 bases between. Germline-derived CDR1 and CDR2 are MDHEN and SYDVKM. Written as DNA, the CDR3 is TGTGCCAGCAGTTTATACAGTGACTACGAGCAGTACTTC. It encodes CASSLYSDYEQYF. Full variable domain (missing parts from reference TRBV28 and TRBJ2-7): DVKVTQSSRYLVKRTGEKVFLECVQDMDHENMFWYRQDPGLGLRLIYFSYDVKMKEKGDIPEGYSVSREKKERFSLILESASTNQTSMYLCASSLYSDYEQYFGPGTRLTVT.

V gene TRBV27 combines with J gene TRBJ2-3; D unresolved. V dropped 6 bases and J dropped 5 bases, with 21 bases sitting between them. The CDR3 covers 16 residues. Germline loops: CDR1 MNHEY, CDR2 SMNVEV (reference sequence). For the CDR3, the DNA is TGTGCCAGCAGACCCCGTGCAGACCGACCAGGAGATACGCAGTATTTT. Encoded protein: CASRPRADRPGDTQYF.

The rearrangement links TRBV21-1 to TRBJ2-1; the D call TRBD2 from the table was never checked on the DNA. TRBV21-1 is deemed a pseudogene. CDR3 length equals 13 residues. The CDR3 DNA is TGTGCCAGCAGCAAGACTAGCGGGAGCCAGCAGTTCTTC. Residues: CASSKTSGSQQFF.

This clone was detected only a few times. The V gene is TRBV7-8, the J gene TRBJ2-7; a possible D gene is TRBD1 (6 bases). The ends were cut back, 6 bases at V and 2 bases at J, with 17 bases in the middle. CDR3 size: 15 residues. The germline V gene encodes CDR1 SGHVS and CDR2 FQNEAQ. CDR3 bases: TGTGCCAGCAGACCAGGCGGTCGACAGGCCTACGAGCAGTACTTC. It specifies CASRPGGRQAYEQYF.

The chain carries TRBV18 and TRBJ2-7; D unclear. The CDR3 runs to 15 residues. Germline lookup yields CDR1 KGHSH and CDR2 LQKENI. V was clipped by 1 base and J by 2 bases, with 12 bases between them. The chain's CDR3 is CASSPLSVRPYEQYF. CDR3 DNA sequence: TGTGCCAGCTCACCACTTTCAGTGCGGCCCTACGAGCAGTACTTC.

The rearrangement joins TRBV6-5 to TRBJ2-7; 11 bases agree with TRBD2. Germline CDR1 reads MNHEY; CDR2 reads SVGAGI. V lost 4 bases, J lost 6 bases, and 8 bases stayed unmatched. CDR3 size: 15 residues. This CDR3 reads CASSLLAGVEFEQYF. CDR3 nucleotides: TGTGCCAGCAGTTTACTAGCGGGAGTTGAGTTCGAGCAGTACTTC.